The subject of this entry is one TCR beta chain. No antigen is known for it. The sample originates from a study of cytomegalovirus exposure and HLA in healthy donors. The trim removed 1 base at V and 4 bases at J, leaving 10 bases unmatched. CDR1 GTSNPN and CDR2 SVGIG come from the germline V gene (reference sequence). The CDR3 consists of 16 residues. Findings and caveats of the study: Solely CMV serostatus was available to characterize immune exposure.

The PCR employed 60 Vbeta primers together with 13 Jbeta primers. Data came from immunoSEQ multiplex PCR; TCRdb stores just in-frame clones and leaves some out. The sample gives about 110,000 clones, around two thirds of which show up once; 14% is in the top ten. The genes are TRBV30 and TRBJ1-3; TRBD1 matches at 7 bases. The TCR sequence derives from a woman aged 40 to 55 in good health and CMV-seropositive. Sequencing was done on a sample of PBMCs. The CDR3: CAWSGDRVGLGNTIYF. CDR3 bases: TGTGCCTGGAGTGGAGACAGGGTAGGCTTAGGAAACACCATATATTTT.